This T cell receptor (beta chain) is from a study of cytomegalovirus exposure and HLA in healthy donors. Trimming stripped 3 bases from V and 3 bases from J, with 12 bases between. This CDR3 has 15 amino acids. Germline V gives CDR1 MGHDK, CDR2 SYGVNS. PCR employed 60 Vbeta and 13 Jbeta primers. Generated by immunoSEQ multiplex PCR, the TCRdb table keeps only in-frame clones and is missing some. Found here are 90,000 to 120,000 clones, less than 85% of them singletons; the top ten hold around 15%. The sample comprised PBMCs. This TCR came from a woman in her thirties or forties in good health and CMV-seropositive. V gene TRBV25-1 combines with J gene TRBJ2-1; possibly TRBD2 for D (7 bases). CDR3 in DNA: TGTGCCAGCAGTGACAGGGGAGGGTTCTACAATGAGCAGTTCTTC. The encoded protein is CASSDRGGFYNEQFF.